This entry features one T cell receptor beta chain sequence. The data stem from a study of shared clonotypes between healthy human individuals. Generated by immunoSEQ multiplex PCR, the TCRdb table keeps only in-frame clones and is missing some. This sample has 1,400,000 or so clones, with around 98.5% found just once. J lost 4 bases, V lost 4 bases, and 20 bases had no gene match. The length of the CDR3 is 21 residues. Germline V gene lookup returns CDR1 MDHEN and CDR2 SYDVKM. This TCR derives from a man between 25 and 39 years old in good health. Sequenced: naive CD4+ T cells sorted from blood. Indicated subset: CD45RA+ positively selected. V is TRBV28 and J is TRBJ2-5, with 14 positions matching TRBD2. The CDR3 spells CASSSNHPQSFGLAGGETQYF. CDR3 DNA: TGTGCCAGCAGTTCAAATCACCCCCAGTCCTTCGGACTAGCGGGAGGAGAGACCCAGTACTTC.